This TCR beta chain was sequenced during a study of T cells in tumors after PD-1 blockade. As for the study in general: Patients received pembrolizumab 200 mg every 3 weeks or cemiplimab 350 mg every 2 weeks. Some patients also took daily vismodegib 150 mg during anti-PD-1 treatment. Study-level results: Blood contained 35% to 50% of the tumor's TCR clonotypes.

Tumor or blood genomic DNA was sequenced, with inputs of roughly 616 ng to 6,004 ng. This CDR3 region has 14 residues. From germline, CDR1 is SGHNT and CDR2 YENEEA. The V and J ends lost 3 bases and 1 base respectively, with 9 bases between them. Generated by immunoSEQ multiplex PCR, the TCRdb table keeps only in-frame clones and is missing some. The table lists some 15,000 clones, over 80% of them singletons. With regard to this clone: Antigen specificity is unknown.

The sequence came from a human donor with basal cell carcinoma. The sequencing here drew on PBMCs, taken after anti-PD-1 treatment. The chain combines TRBV11-3 with TRBJ1-1; D is possibly TRBD1 (5 bases). CDR3 sequence: CASSLDGTNTEAFF. The CDR3 nucleotides are TGTGCCAGCAGCTTGGACGGGACGAACACTGAAGCTTTCTTT.